This entry concerns a single T cell receptor (beta chain). This clonotype showed up many times. Its antigen has not been determined. No clone much larger than this one lies a single base away; base qualities are absent. The CDR1 and CDR2 encoded by the germline V gene are MDHEN and SYDVKM. The CDR3 measures 11 amino acids from cysteine to phenylalanine. Just CDR3 DNA is preserved here, 33 bases in frame from base 1. At the junction V is shortened by 6 bases and J by 12 bases, with 12 bases in between. The data derive from a study of T-cell reconstitution after alpha-beta-depleted transplantation in children (dated by TCRdb to 2015 to 2016). Notes on the research overall: T-cell immune reconstitution after TCRalphabeta/CD19-depleted allogeneic hematopoietic cell transplantation in children was quantitatively tracked in the study by means of TCR repertoire profiling.

Libraries were constructed by PCR. Sequencing used an Illumina HiSeq 2500. TCR library preparation used molecular barcoding, with unique molecular identifiers applied to normalize quantification of the TCRbeta repertoire. TCRdb reran the public reads through fastp at Q25 and MiXCR, keeping productive beta chains. Rows are combined by CDR3 protein, so each entry shows the most common genes and DNA. Present in this sample are some 220,000 distinct CDR3 sequences, approximately 11% of which were seen just once. The ten largest clonotypes hold 28% of the sample. Summary of the overall study and its limitations: The frequencies of hyperexpanded clones fell over the following months, and after one year, T-cell counts and TCRbeta diversity were mostly attributed to newly produced T cells. The apparently early recovery of alphabetaT-cell counts about two months after transplant reportedly depended on only several hundred rapidly expanded clones that came from non-depleted graft cells. In some patients, the high TCRbeta diversity seen at day 60 was put down to recipient T cells and intrathymic progenitors that had survived conditioning.

The sample's treatment or condition label, decoded: allogeneic hematopoietic cell transplantation with graft depleted of TCRalphabeta T cells and CD19 B cells. Transplant recipients were children who received TCRalphabeta/CD19-depleted allogeneic hematopoietic cell grafts. This clonotype originated in a child in the first two years of life with acute myeloid leukemia, due to receive a stem cell transplant. The sample consisted of PBMCs, taken before TCRalphabeta/CD19-depleted stem cell transplant. In this chain, TRBV28 is recombined with TRBJ2-1; the D gene is perhaps TRBD1, from 5 matching bases. The bases are TGTGCCAGCAGCGTCGAAGGGGTGCAGTTCTTC. The translation is CASSVEGVQFF.